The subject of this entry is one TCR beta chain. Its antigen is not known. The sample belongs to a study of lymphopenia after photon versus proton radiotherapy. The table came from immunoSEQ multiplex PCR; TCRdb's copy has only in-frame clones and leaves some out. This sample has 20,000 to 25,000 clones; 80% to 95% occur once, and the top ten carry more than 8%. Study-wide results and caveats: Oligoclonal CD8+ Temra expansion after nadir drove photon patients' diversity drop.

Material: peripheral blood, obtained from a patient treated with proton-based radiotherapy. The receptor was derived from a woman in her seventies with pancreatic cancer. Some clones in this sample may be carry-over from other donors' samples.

CDR3 sequence reads: CASSFLGKDTEAFF. CDR3 DNA: TGTGCCAGCAGTTTTCTGGGGAAGGACACTGAAGCTTTCTTT. This chain connects TRBV27 to TRBJ1-1; no clear D gene. CDR1 is MNHEY and CDR2 is SMNVEV in the germline V gene (reference sequence). The CDR3 runs 14 residues. V lost 3 bases and J 3 bases, leaving 11 bases between the germline ends.